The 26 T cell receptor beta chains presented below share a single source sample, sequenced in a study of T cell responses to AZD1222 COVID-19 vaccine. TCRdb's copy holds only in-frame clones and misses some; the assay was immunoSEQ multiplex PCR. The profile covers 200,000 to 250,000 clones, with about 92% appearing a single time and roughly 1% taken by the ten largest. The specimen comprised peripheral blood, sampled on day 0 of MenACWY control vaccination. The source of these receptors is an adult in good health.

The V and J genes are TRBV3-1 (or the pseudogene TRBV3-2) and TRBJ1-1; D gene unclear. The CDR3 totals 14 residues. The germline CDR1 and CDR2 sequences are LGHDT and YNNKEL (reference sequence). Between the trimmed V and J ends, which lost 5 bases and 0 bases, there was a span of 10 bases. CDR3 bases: TGTGCCAGCAGCTCGGCGGGGATGAACACTGAAGCTTTCTTT. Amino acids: CASSSAGMNTEAFF.

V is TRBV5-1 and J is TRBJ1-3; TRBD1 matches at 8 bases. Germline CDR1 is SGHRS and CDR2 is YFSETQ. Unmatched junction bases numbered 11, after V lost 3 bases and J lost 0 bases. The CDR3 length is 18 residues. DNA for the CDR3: TGCGCCAGCAGCTGGACCGGGACAGGTACTAGCTCTGGAAACACCATATATTTT. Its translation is CASSWTGTGTSSGNTIYF.

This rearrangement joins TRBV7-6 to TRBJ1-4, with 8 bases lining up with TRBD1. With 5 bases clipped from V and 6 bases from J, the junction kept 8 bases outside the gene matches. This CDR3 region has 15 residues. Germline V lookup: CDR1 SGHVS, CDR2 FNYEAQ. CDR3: CASSPGQAAHEKLFF. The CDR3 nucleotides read TGTGCCAGCAGCCCGGGACAGGCGGCCCATGAAAAACTGTTTTTT.

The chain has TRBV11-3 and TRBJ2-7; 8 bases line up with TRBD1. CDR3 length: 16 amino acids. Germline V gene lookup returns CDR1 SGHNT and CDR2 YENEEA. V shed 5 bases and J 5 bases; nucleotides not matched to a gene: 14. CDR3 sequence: CASSPGQGMAFHEQYF. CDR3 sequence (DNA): TGTGCCAGCAGCCCCGGACAGGGAATGGCTTTCCACGAGCAGTACTTC.

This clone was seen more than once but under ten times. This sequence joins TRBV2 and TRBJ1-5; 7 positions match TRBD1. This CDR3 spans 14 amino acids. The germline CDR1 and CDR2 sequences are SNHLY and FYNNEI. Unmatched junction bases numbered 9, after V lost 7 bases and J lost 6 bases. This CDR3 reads CASTFETGIQPQHF. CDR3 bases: TGTGCCAGCACGTTCGAGACAGGGATTCAGCCCCAGCATTTT.

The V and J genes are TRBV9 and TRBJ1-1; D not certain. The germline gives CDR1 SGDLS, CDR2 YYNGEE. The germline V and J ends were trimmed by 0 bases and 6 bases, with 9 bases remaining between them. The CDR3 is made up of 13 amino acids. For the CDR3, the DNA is TGTGCCAGCAGCGTAGTCTGGCATTCTGAAGCTTTCTTT. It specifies CASSVVWHSEAFF. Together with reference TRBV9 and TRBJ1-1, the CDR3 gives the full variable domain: DSGVTQTPKHLITATGQRVTLRCSPRSGDLSVYWYQQSLDQGLQFLIQYYNGEERAKGNILERFSAQQFPDLHSELNLSSLELGDSALYFCASSVVWHSEAFFGQGTRLTVV.

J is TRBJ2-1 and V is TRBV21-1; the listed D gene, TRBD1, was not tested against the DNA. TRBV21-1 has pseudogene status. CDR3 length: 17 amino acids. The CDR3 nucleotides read TGTGCCAGCAGCAAAGCACCCCTGACAGGGGGCGCGAATGAGCAGTTCTTC. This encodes CASSKAPLTGGANEQFF.

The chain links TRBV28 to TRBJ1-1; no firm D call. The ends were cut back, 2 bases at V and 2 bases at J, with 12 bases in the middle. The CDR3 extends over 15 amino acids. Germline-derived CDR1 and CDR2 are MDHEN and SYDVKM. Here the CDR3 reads CASSLGTVPNTEAFF. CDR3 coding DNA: TGTGCCAGCAGTTTAGGTACGGTACCTAACACTGAAGCTTTCTTT.

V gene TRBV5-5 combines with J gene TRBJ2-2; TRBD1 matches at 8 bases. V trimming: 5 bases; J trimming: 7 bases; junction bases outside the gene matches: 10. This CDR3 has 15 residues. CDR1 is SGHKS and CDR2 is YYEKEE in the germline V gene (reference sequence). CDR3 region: CASSFGQGRNGELFF. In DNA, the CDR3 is TGTGCCAGCAGTTTTGGACAGGGAAGGAACGGGGAGCTGTTTTTT.

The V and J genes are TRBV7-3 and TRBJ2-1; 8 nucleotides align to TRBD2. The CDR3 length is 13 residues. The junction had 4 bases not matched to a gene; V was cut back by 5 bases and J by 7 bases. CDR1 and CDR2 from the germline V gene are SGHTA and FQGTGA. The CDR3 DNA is TGTGCCAGCAGCCGCGGGGGGAAGAATGAGCAGTTCTTC. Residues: CASSRGGKNEQFF.

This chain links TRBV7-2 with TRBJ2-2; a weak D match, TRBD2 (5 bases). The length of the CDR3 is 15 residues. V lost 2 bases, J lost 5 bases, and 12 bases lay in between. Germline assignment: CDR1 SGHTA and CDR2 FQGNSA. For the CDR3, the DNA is TGTGCCAGCAGCTTAACCCGGGATAAAACCGGGGAGCTGTTTTTT. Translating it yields CASSLTRDKTGELFF.

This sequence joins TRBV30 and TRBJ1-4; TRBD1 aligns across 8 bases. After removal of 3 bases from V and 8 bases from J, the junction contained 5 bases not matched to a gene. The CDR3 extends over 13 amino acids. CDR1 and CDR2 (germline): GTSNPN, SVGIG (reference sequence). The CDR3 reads CAWRTGGGEKLFF. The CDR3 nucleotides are TGTGCCTGGAGAACAGGGGGGGGCGAAAAACTGTTTTTT.

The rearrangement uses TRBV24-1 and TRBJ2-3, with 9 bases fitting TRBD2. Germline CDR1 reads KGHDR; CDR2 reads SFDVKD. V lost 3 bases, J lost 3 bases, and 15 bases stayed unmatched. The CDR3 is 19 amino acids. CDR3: CATSDPLSGGPPGTDTQYF. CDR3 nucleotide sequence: TGTGCCACCAGTGATCCCCTTAGCGGGGGTCCACCGGGGACAGATACGCAGTATTTT.

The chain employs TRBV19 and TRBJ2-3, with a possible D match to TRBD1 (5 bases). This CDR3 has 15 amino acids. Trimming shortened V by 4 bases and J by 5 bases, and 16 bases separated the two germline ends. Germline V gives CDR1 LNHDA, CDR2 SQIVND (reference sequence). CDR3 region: CASSSGGRALDTQYF. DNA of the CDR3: TGTGCCAGTAGTAGCGGTGGCAGGGCTTTAGATACGCAGTATTTT. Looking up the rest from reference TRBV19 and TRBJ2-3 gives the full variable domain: DGGITQSPKYLFRKEGQNVTLSCEQNLNHDAMYWYRQDPGQGLRLIYYSQIVNDFQKGDIAEGYSVSREKKESFPLTVTSAQKNPTAFYLCASSSGGRALDTQYFGPGTRLTVL.

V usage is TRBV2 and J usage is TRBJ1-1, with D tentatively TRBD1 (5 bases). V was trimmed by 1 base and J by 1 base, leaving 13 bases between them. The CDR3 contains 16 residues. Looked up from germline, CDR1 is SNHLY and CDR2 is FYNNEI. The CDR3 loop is CASSEDGDGWNTEAFF. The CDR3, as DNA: TGTGCCAGCAGTGAAGATGGGGACGGTTGGAACACTGAAGCTTTCTTT.

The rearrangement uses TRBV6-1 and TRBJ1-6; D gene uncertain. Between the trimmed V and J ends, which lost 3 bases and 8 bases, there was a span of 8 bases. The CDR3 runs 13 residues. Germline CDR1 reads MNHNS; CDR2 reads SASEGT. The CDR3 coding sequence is TGTGCCAGCAGTGACGCCTGGGATTCACCCCTCCACTTT. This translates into CASSDAWDSPLHF.

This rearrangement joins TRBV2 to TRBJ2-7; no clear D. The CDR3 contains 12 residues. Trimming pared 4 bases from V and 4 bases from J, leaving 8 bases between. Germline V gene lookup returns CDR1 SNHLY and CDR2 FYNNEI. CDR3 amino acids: CASSVGRYEQYF. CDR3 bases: TGTGCCAGCAGTGTAGGGCGTTACGAGCAGTACTTC. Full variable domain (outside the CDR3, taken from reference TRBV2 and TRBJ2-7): EPEVTQTPSHQVTQMGQEVILRCVPISNHLYFYWYRQILGQKVEFLVSFYNNEISEKSEIFDDQFSVERPDGSNFTLKIRSTKLEDSAMYFCASSVGRYEQYFGPGTRLTVT.

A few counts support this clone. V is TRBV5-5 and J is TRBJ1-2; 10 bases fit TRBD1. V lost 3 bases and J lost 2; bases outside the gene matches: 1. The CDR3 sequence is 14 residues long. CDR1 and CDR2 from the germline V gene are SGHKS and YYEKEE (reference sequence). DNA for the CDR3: TGTGCCAGCAGCTCGGGACAGGGGAACTATGGCTACACCTTC. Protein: CASSSGQGNYGYTF. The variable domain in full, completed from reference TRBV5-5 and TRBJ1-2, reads DAGVTQSPTHLIKTRGQQVTLRCSPISGHKSVSWYQQVLGQGPQFIFQYYEKEERGRGNFPDRFSARQFPNYSSELNVNALLLGDSALYLCASSSGQGNYGYTFGSGTRLTVV.

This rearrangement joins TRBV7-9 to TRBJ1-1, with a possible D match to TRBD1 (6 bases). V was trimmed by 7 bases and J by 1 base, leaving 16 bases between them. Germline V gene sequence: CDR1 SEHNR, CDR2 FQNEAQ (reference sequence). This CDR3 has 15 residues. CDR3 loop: CASTGPGGGNTEAFF. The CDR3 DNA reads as TGTGCCAGCACCGGACCTGGGGGCGGGAACACTGAAGCTTTCTTT.

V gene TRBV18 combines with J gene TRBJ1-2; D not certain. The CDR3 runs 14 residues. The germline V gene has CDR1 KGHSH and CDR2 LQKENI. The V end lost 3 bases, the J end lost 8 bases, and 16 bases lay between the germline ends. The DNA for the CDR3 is TGTGCCAGCTCACCTACCACCCGGCAAGCGGGCTACACCTTC. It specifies CASSPTTRQAGYTF.

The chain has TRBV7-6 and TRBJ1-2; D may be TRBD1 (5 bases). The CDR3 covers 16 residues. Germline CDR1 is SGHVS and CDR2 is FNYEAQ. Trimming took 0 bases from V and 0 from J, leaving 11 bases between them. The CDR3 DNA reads TGTGCCAGCAGCTTAGCAACTTTGACAGCTAACTATGGCTACACCTTC. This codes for CASSLATLTANYGYTF.

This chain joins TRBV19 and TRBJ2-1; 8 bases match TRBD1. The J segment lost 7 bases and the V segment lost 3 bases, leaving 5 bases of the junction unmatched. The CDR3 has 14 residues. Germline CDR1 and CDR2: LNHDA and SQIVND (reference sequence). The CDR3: CASSIQGAANEQFF. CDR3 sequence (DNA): TGTGCCAGTAGTATTCAGGGGGCGGCAAATGAGCAGTTCTTC.

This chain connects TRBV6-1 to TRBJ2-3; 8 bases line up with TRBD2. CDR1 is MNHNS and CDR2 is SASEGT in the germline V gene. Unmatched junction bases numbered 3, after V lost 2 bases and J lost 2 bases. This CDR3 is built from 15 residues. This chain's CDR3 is CASSEQRGPTDTQYF. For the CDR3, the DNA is TGTGCCAGCAGTGAACAGCGGGGGCCCACAGATACGCAGTATTTT.

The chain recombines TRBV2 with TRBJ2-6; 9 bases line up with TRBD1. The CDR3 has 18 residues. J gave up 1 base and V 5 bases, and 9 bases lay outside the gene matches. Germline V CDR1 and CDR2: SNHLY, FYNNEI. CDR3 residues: CASSLNRDRDSGANVLTF. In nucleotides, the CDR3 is TGTGCCAGCAGTCTTAACCGGGACAGGGATTCTGGGGCCAACGTCCTGACTTTC.

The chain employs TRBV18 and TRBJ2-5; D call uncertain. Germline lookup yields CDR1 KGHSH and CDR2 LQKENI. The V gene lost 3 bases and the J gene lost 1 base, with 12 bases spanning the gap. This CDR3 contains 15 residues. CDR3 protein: CASSPQEMPQETQYF. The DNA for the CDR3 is TGTGCCAGCTCACCGCAGGAGATGCCCCAAGAGACCCAGTACTTC.

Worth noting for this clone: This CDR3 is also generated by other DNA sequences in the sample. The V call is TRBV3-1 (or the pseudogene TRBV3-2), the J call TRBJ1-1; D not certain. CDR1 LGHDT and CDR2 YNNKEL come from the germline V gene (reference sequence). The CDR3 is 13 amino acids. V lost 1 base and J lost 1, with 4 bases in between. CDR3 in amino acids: CASSQVGNTEAFF. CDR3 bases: TGTGCCAGCAGCCAAGTAGGGAACACTGAAGCTTTCTTT.